The next 15 T cell receptor beta chains were all read from a single sample in a study of identifying expanded T cells in peripheral blood. The assay was immunoSEQ multiplex PCR, and TCRdb's table has in-frame clones only and misses some. The sample includes about 81,000 clones, 84% of them seen just once. The sample taken for sequencing was blood. Every receptor here comes from a person aged 18-70 years in good health.

V gene TRBV6-4 combines with J gene TRBJ2-7, with 10 nucleotides matching TRBD1. The V gene end was trimmed by 5 bases and the J gene end by 6 bases; junction bases not matched to a gene: 10. The germline CDR1 and CDR2 sequences are MRHNA and SNTAGT. The CDR3 has 15 amino acids. The chain's CDR3 is CASSYEGQGPSEQYF. DNA of the CDR3: TGTGCCAGCAGTTACGAGGGACAGGGGCCTTCCGAGCAGTACTTC.

The gene calls are TRBV29-1 and TRBJ1-2; D is ambiguous. Trimming took 7 bases from V and 4 from J, leaving 16 bases between them. The CDR3 sequence is 13 residues long. The germline V gene has CDR1 SQVTM and CDR2 ANQGSEA. The CDR3 reads CSARNETLYGYTF. CDR3 nucleotides: TGCAGCGCTCGAAATGAAACCCTCTATGGCTACACCTTC.

As DNA, the CDR3 is TGTGCCAGCAGGGCAGGGGGACAGTCCTACGAGCAGTACTTC. It specifies CASRAGGQSYEQYF. The chain joins TRBV27 to TRBJ2-7; TRBD1 agrees at 7 bases. CDR3 size: 14 residues. In germline, CDR1 is MNHEY, CDR2 SMNVEV (reference sequence). V shed 6 bases and J 1 base; nucleotides not matched to a gene: 6.

V and J are TRBV5-4 and TRBJ2-2; 7 nucleotides line up with TRBD1. Trimming at V came to 4 bases and at J to 2 bases, leaving 5 bases not matched to a gene. There are 15 residues in the CDR3. Germline values: CDR1 SGHNT, CDR2 YYREEE (reference sequence). CDR3 loop: CASSPGGFNTGELFF. The CDR3 DNA reads as TGTGCCAGCAGCCCAGGGGGTTTCAACACCGGGGAGCTGTTTTTT. The full variable domain, its missing parts supplied by reference TRBV5-4 and TRBJ2-2, is ETGVTQSPTHLIKTRGQQVTLRCSSQSGHNTVSWYQQALGQGPQFIFQYYREEENGRGNFPPRFSGLQFPNYSSELNVNALELDDSALYLCASSPGGFNTGELFFGEGSRLTVL.

The chain is built from TRBV6-5 and TRBJ2-7; the match to TRBD2 covers 11 bases. Germline CDR1 MNHEY, CDR2 SVGAGI. Trimming cost V 6 bases and J 3 bases; bases outside gene matches: 7. CDR3 length: 15 amino acids. Here the CDR3 DNA reads TGTGCCAGCAGCCCACTAGCGGGAGCGGGCTACGAGCAGTACTTC. Translation: CASSPLAGAGYEQYF.

The chain carries TRBV7-2 and TRBJ2-7; 8 bases match TRBD2. This CDR3 has 14 residues. V was clipped by 4 bases and J by 5 bases; unmatched bases: 7. CDR1 and CDR2 (germline): SGHTA, FQGNSA. The chain's CDR3 is CASSSQRESNEQYF. The CDR3 DNA reads TGTGCCAGCAGCTCCCAGCGGGAGTCTAACGAGCAGTACTTC.

The gene calls are TRBV6-6 and TRBJ1-2; D perhaps matches TRBD1 (5 bases). The CDR3 extends over 14 amino acids. Per the germline V gene, CDR1 is MNHNY and CDR2 is SVGAGI (reference sequence). Trimming stripped 0 bases from V and 2 bases from J, with 7 bases between. The CDR3 loop reads CASSYSAGNYGYTF. For the CDR3, the DNA is TGTGCCAGCAGTTACTCTGCAGGGAACTATGGCTACACCTTC.

The chain employs TRBV10-3 and TRBJ2-1; no firm D call. Germline CDR1 reads ENHRY; CDR2 reads SYGVKD. V lost 8 bases, J lost 0 bases, and 14 bases lay in between. The CDR3 covers 15 residues. The CDR3 here is CAIGRPGGSYNEQFF. The CDR3 DNA reads as TGTGCCATCGGACGGCCAGGCGGCTCCTACAATGAGCAGTTCTTC.

This clone was picked up a small number of times. The V gene is TRBV27, the J gene TRBJ1-5; a weak D match, TRBD1 (6 bases). Germline V CDR1 and CDR2: MNHEY, SMNVEV (reference sequence). This CDR3 region has 12 residues. V gave up 5 bases and J gave up 7 bases, with 9 bases separating them. The DNA for the CDR3 is TGTGCCAGCAGTCCACAGGGACAGCCCCAGCATTTT. It yields the protein CASSPQGQPQHF.

The table lists this clone with a count of one. This chain links TRBV6-5 with TRBJ2-7, with a possible D match to TRBD1 (6 bases). V was pared by 5 bases and J by 6 bases, with 17 bases between. Germline V gene data show CDR1 as MNHEY and CDR2 as SVGAGI. CDR3 size: 14 residues. The CDR3 spells CASSPPGGGREQYF. The CDR3 DNA reads as TGTGCCAGCAGTCCTCCGGGTGGGGGCCGCGAGCAGTACTTC.

The chain recombines TRBV30 with TRBJ1-2; TRBD1 matches at 7 bases. CDR1 and CDR2 from the germline V gene are GTSNPN and SVGIG (reference sequence). V lost 1 base, J lost 4 bases, and 3 bases stayed unmatched. This CDR3 contains 13 residues. DNA for the CDR3: TGTGCCTGGAGTGGGGGACAGACCTATGGCTACACCTTC. Amino acid sequence: CAWSGGQTYGYTF. The full variable domain, in which reference TRBV30 and TRBJ1-2 provide the parts outside the CDR3, is SQTIHQWPATLVQPVGSPLSLECTVEGTSNPNLYWYRQAAGRGLQLLFYSVGIGQISSEVPQNLSASRPQDRQFILSSKKLLLSDSGFYLCAWSGGQTYGYTFGSGTRLTVV.

This clone was detected a few times. The J gene is TRBJ1-2, the V gene TRBV19; D remains unclear. V dropped 5 bases and J dropped 7 bases, with 17 bases sitting between them. Germline-derived CDR1 and CDR2 are LNHDA and SQIVND (reference sequence). The length of the CDR3 is 14 residues. The CDR3 sequence: CASSPDPGSAGYTF. The DNA of the CDR3 is TGTGCCAGTAGTCCCGATCCGGGTTCGGCTGGCTACACCTTC.

V gene TRBV4-1 combines with J gene TRBJ2-7; 11 nucleotides match TRBD2. The V segment lost 4 bases and the J segment 4 bases; nucleotides outside the gene matches: 9. The CDR3 is 16 amino acids. The germline CDR1 and CDR2 sequences are MGHRA and YSYEKL. As DNA, the CDR3 is TGCGCCAGCAGCCGAGGGGCCGGGACTAGCGGTTACGAGCAGTACTTC. Its translation is CASSRGAGTSGYEQYF.

V usage is TRBV11-3 and J usage is TRBJ1-5, with 8 positions matching TRBD1. The CDR3 is 16 residues long. Germline CDR1 is SGHNT and CDR2 is YENEEA. Unmatched junction bases numbered 12, after V lost 5 bases and J lost 6 bases. CDR3 region: CASSGPGDRGPQPQHF. Written as DNA, the CDR3 is TGTGCCAGCAGCGGTCCGGGAGACAGGGGACCTCAGCCCCAGCATTTT.

The V call is TRBV14, the J call TRBJ2-4, with a tentative D call TRBD2 (6 bases). The germline gives CDR1 SGHDN, CDR2 FVKESK. The CDR3 covers 15 residues. Trimming took 4 bases from V and 3 from J, leaving 13 bases between them. CDR3 sequence reads: CASSPGGTVKNIQYF. The CDR3 region has the DNA TGTGCCAGCAGCCCCGGCGGGACGGTCAAAAACATTCAGTACTTC.